This T cell receptor beta chain stems from a study of blood T cell repertoires in COVID-19. Sequenced by immunoSEQ multiplex PCR; TCRdb stores in-frame clones only, minus some. The sample has roughly 54,000 clones; around 86% are singletons. This CDR3 contains 16 residues. CDR1 is SGHDN and CDR2 is FVKESK in the germline V gene. V lost 0 bases to trimming and J lost 3 bases; unmatched junction nucleotides: 4. Sample: peripheral blood. J is TRBJ1-1 and V is TRBV14, with 10 bases identical to TRBD1. The clonotype was recovered from an older woman with acute or convalescent COVID-19. Written as DNA, the CDR3 is TGTGCCAGCAGCCAAGAAAGGGGGACAGGGGACACTGAAGCTTTCTTT. It translates to CASSQERGTGDTEAFF.